This T cell receptor (beta chain) appears in the sequencing data of a study of graft-versus-host responses after intestinal transplantation (dated by TCRdb to the early 2020s). For context, the study as a whole: The transplants that recipients got were multivisceral, liver-intestinal, or isolated intestinal. Rather than going through the commercial service, samples from a few later patients were sequenced in-house on an Illumina MiSeq and processed with MiXCR. Anti-thymocyte globulin induction was given to all recipients, followed by maintenance tacrolimus and steroids for around three years. After intestinal transplantation, graft-versus-host and host-versus-graft alloreactive T cell clones were followed in the graft, circulation and bone marrow using bulk TCR-beta CDR3 sequencing. A peak of at least 4% donor T cells among recipient peripheral blood mononuclear cells was the definition used for donor T cell macrochimerism. Alloreactive clones were identified by sequencing pre-transplant mixed lymphocyte reaction products and comparing them with unstimulated pre-transplant donor and recipient T cells. The cohort enrolled under 25 intestinal transplant recipients including one retransplant, and a few patients lacking pretransplant specimens were excluded. The full study reports these points: The conclusions were limited by the relatively low number and heterogeneity of the intestinal transplant patients. GvH clones turned up in recipient bone marrow, with some appearing earlier in ileal mucosa or blood, a pattern consistent with an intestinal mucosal origin. Peak levels of circulating GvH clones were associated with declines in HvG clones early after transplant. Patients with donor T cell macrochimerism had high GvH to HvG T cell clonal ratios in their allografts.

The method was the immunoSEQ multiplex PCR assay. For most patients, genomic DNA was isolated using the Qiagen DNeasy Blood and Tissue Kit and was shipped frozen to Adaptive Biotechnologies for TCR sequencing. Adaptive Biotechnologies carried out high-throughput TCR-beta CDR3 sequencing of genomic DNA for most patients. The study's own analysis went as follows. Adaptive's ImmunoSEQ software supplied the TCR sequencing data for around 19 patients, while MiXCR and VDJtools were used to process a few other patients. CD4 versus CD8 sorting errors were corrected by removing sequences found in both subsets at a frequency ratio below 5:1. CDR3 nucleotide sequences shared between donor and recipient were removed because their origin could not be assigned. At least 2-fold expansion over unstimulated cells and a minimum CFSE-low frequency of 0.002% (template counts) or 0.001% (read counts) were required for clones to be classified as alloreactive. Clones were considered mappable if detected in sequenced pre-transplant spleen, lymph node, or MLR CFSE-low populations of the donor or recipient. Cumulative frequency of alloreactive clones was calculated as a percentage of all sequences weighted by copy number. This immuneACCESS table, as held by TCRdb, lists in-frame sequences with V and J called but not all clones. Of the missing ones, under half trace to an unresolved V gene in checked studies; the others have no known cause. From that table come the V and J calls and clone size; the DNA was used to work out D and trimming. The sample table lists 85,000 to 90,000 clones, under 90% of them with a count of one. The ten largest make up around 0.1% of the sample.

Trimming removed 5 bases from V and 7 bases from J, leaving 11 bases between the germline ends. CDR1 and CDR2 are read off the germline V gene as MDHEN and SYDVKM. From its cysteine to its phenylalanine, the CDR3 spans 12 amino acids. Left in the record is the CDR3 DNA by itself, 36 bases read in frame from the first base. As concerns this clone: Its antigen is still unknown. No base qualities exist here, and no much larger clone lies one base off it.

This specimen's time point label, interpreted: cells obtained before transplantation from donor or recipient. CD3+CD4+ and CD3+CD8+ populations were FACS-sorted from unstimulated pre-transplant donor and recipient cells taken from spleen or lymph nodes. Sequencing used unstimulated CD4+ T cells sorted from spleen or lymph node cells, obtained before intestinal transplant. Recombination linked TRBV28 to TRBJ1-1; the D gene identity is not certain. The sequence was obtained from a human donor who received an intestinal transplant. CDR3 region: CASSPTENEAFF. At the DNA level, the sequence is TGTGCCAGCAGTCCAACAGAGAATGAAGCTTTCTTT. With the rest looked up from the reference TRBV28 and TRBJ1-1 genes rather than sequenced, the full variable domain is DVKVTQSSRYLVKRTGEKVFLECVQDMDHENMFWYRQDPGLGLRLIYFSYDVKMKEKGDIPEGYSVSREKKERFSLILESASTNQTSMYLCASSPTENEAFFGQGTRLTVV.